The present T cell receptor (beta chain) was sequenced within a study of OX40 agonist ivuxolimab in advanced cancers. Study-level information: Partial responses were achieved by three patients, of whom one had hepatocellular carcinoma and two had cutaneous melanoma.

On this clone: Its target is not known.

Sampling of blood occurred at baseline, cycle 4 day 1, and cycle 7 day 1. The protocol was immunoSEQ multiplex PCR, while the TCRdb copy is restricted to in-frame clones and leaves out a portion. The table lists about 85,000 clones, around 85% of them singletons. Findings of the study overall: Among T cells, CD8+ cells averaged more expanded clones than CD4+ cells. Certain nonresponders likewise exhibited a low normalized T-cell clonal expansion.

The germline V gene has CDR1 DFQATT and CDR2 SNEGSKA (reference sequence). This CDR3 has 10 residues. This sequence originates from an adult with an advanced solid tumor such as melanoma, head and neck, liver or kidney cancer. The source material was CD4+ or CD8+ T cells sorted from blood, sampled in a trial of the OX40 agonist ivuxolimab. The V gene is TRBV20-1, the J gene TRBJ2-3; D uncertain. The CDR3 reads CSPMRDTQYF. The DNA for the CDR3 is TGCAGCCCCATGAGGGATACGCAGTATTTT.